This TCR beta chain stems from a study of PD-1 blockade in classical Hodgkin lymphoma. Method: immunoSEQ multiplex PCR; TCRdb's copy keeps in-frame clones and lacks some. This table holds 20,000 to 25,000 clones, around 69% found once. The study, taken as a whole, reports: Those achieving complete response showed baseline diversity like newly diagnosed patients. Patients with an early start, nivolumab under 1 year after ASCT, were excluded.

Relapses following autologous stem cell transplantation were seen in all patients, with brentuximab vedotin exposure varying. CDR3 length: 11 amino acids. Germline V CDR1 and CDR2: MNHNS, SASEGT. Between the trimmed V and J ends, which lost 5 bases and 7 bases, there was a span of 8 bases. Note on this clone: Its antigen is undetermined.

The V call is TRBV6-1, the J call TRBJ2-5, with a possible D match to TRBD2 (5 bases). The clonotype was recovered from a human donor with classical Hodgkin lymphoma. The sequencing used peripheral blood mononuclear cells (PBMCs), collected before the second cycle of nivolumab. CDR3 sequence (DNA): TGTGCCAGCAGTCCCGGAGGGACCCAGTACTTC. This codes for CASSPGGTQYF.